The 26 T cell receptor beta chains in this list originate from one sample, sequenced in a study of blood T cell repertoires in COVID-19. Clones were sequenced by immunoSEQ multiplex PCR, and TCRdb holds only the in-frame ones, with some missing. The sample consists of about 270,000 clones, 75% to 90% of them appearing once. The sequenced sample was PBMCs or T cells enriched from blood (not recorded which). Every receptor here comes from a woman between 25 and 40 years old with acute COVID-19.

V is TRBV28 and J is TRBJ2-1; D is undetermined. The CDR3 sequence is 14 residues long. V lost 6 bases and J 4 bases, leaving 13 bases between the germline ends. In germline, CDR1 is MDHEN, CDR2 SYDVKM. CDR3 DNA: TGTGCCAGCAGCCCAGCATACGGGTACAATGAGCAGTTCTTC. Translated: CASSPAYGYNEQFF.

The V and J genes are TRBV7-9 and TRBJ1-1; D unresolved. The V gene lost 3 bases and the J gene lost 3 bases, with 5 bases spanning the gap. The CDR3 sequence is 12 residues long. Per the germline V gene, CDR1 is SEHNR and CDR2 is FQNEAQ (reference sequence). The CDR3 loop is CASSFIDTEAFF. In DNA, the CDR3 is TGTGCCAGCAGCTTTATCGACACTGAAGCTTTCTTT.

V is TRBV6-6 and J is TRBJ1-3; D might be TRBD1 (6 bases). The V gene lost 0 bases and the J gene lost 8 bases, with 17 bases spanning the gap. The CDR3 contains 16 residues. The germline V gene has CDR1 MNHNY and CDR2 SVGAGI (reference sequence). CDR3 sequence: CASSYSRQAGFDTIYF. The CDR3 coding sequence is TGTGCCAGCAGTTACTCCCGACAGGCCGGTTTCGACACCATATATTTT.

The chain combines TRBV6-5 with TRBJ2-1, with 10 bases aligning to TRBD2. The CDR3 loop spans 15 amino acids. Germline trimming cut 6 bases from V and 6 bases from J; bases unmatched to any gene: 8. Germline V CDR1 and CDR2: MNHEY, SVGAGI. Here the CDR3 reads CASSRTSGISNEQFF. CDR3 sequence (DNA): TGTGCCAGCAGCCGGACTAGCGGAATTTCCAATGAGCAGTTCTTC.

The CDR3 is CASSQGQGATDTQYF. In DNA, the CDR3 is TGTGCCAGCAGCCAGGGACAGGGGGCAACAGATACGCAGTATTTT. This chain joins TRBV5-4 and TRBJ2-3, with 12 nucleotides matching TRBD1. The CDR3 covers 15 residues. After removal of 4 bases from V and 3 bases from J, the junction contained 3 bases not matched to a gene. Germline V gives CDR1 SGHNT, CDR2 YYREEE (reference sequence).

This chain joins TRBV9 and TRBJ1-4, with D maybe TRBD1 (5 bases). Trimming left V 2 bases short and J 3 bases short, with 8 bases between. The germline V gene encodes CDR1 SGDLS and CDR2 YYNGEE. This CDR3 region has 14 residues. DNA of the CDR3: TGTGCCAGCAGCGTTGGGGGGGCTAATGAAAAACTGTTTTTT. It yields the protein CASSVGGANEKLFF.

The chain employs TRBV19 and TRBJ1-5; 8 nucleotides line up with TRBD1. In germline, CDR1 is LNHDA, CDR2 SQIVND (reference sequence). The CDR3 spans 16 residues. Trimming took 2 bases from V and 2 from J; bases not matched to a gene: 5. The chain's CDR3 is CASSIQGAMGNQPQHF. In DNA, the CDR3 is TGTGCCAGTAGTATACAGGGGGCTATGGGCAATCAGCCCCAGCATTTT. The full variable domain, its missing parts supplied by reference TRBV19 and TRBJ1-5, is DGGITQSPKYLFRKEGQNVTLSCEQNLNHDAMYWYRQDPGQGLRLIYYSQIVNDFQKGDIAEGYSVSREKKESFPLTVTSAQKNPTAFYLCASSIQGAMGNQPQHFGDGTRLSIL.

The chain links TRBV28 to TRBJ2-1; weak D call: TRBD2 (5 bases). Germline V gives CDR1 MDHEN, CDR2 SYDVKM. The germline V and J ends were trimmed by 8 bases and 3 bases, with 14 bases remaining between them. This CDR3 comprises 14 residues. This chain's CDR3 is CASVAGIFYNEQFF. The CDR3 coding sequence is TGTGCCAGCGTCGCCGGGATCTTCTACAATGAGCAGTTCTTC.

CDR3 in amino acids: CASSLDRPERAGTGELFF. The CDR3 bases are TGTGCCAGCAGCTTAGATAGGCCTGAGAGGGCGGGCACCGGGGAGCTGTTTTTT. This chain links TRBV7-6 with TRBJ2-2, with a weak D call TRBD2 (5 bases). The CDR3 runs 18 residues. CDR1 is SGHVS and CDR2 is FNYEAQ in the germline V gene. With 1 base removed from V and 4 bases from J, the gap between germline ends came to 19 bases.

The genes are TRBV28 and TRBJ2-7; the match to TRBD2 covers 8 bases. This CDR3 has 15 amino acids. From germline, CDR1 is MDHEN and CDR2 SYDVKM. Trimming cost V 2 bases and J 5 bases; bases outside gene matches: 8. CDR3 DNA sequence: TGTGCCAGCAGTTTAGGGGTCGGGACTAGTGACGAGCAGTACTTC. Translation gives CASSLGVGTSDEQYF.

This rearrangement joins TRBV28 to TRBJ1-2; D may be TRBD1 (6 bases). Germline lookup yields CDR1 MDHEN and CDR2 SYDVKM. Deletions cut 6 bases from V and 2 bases from J, with 10 bases between. This CDR3 comprises 13 residues. The CDR3 loop is CASSDTGNYGYTF. CDR3 sequence (DNA): TGTGCCAGCAGCGATACAGGGAACTATGGCTACACCTTC.

This chain links TRBV6-5 with TRBJ2-7, with 7 bases matching TRBD2. Germline CDR1 MNHEY, CDR2 SVGAGI. The CDR3 totals 10 residues. After removal of 8 bases from V and 6 bases from J, the junction contained 1 base not matched to a gene. CDR3 coding DNA: TGTGCCAGCGGGGGGGGCGAGCAGTACTTC. This translates into CASGGGEQYF.

The CDR3 loop reads CASSITSGVPGTDTQYF. The CDR3 nucleotides are TGTGCCAGTAGTATAACTAGCGGGGTCCCCGGCACAGATACGCAGTATTTT. The V call is TRBV19, the J call TRBJ2-3, with TRBD2 identical over 10 bases. This CDR3 spans 17 amino acids. V dropped 2 bases and J dropped 1; count of bases not matched to a gene: 6. Germline V CDR1 and CDR2: LNHDA, SQIVND (reference sequence).

V usage is TRBV6-5 and J usage is TRBJ1-1, with D possibly matching TRBD1 (6 bases). The V end lost 7 bases, the J end lost 2 bases, and 14 bases lay between the germline ends. Germline CDR1 is MNHEY and CDR2 is SVGAGI. This CDR3 region has 14 residues. The CDR3 loop is CASTYLTGNTEAFF. The CDR3 DNA is TGTGCCAGCACCTATTTGACAGGCAACACTGAAGCTTTCTTT.

The CDR3 protein is CASSEQDRNGDQPQHF. The CDR3 DNA is TGTGCCAGCAGTGAACAAGACAGGAATGGCGATCAGCCCCAGCATTTT. The gene calls are TRBV25-1 and TRBJ1-5, with a possible D match to TRBD1 (6 bases). The V gene's germline CDR1 is MGHDK and CDR2 SYGVNS. V was shortened by 2 bases and J by 5 bases, with 16 bases between the two germline ends. The CDR3 length is 16 residues.

This rearrangement joins TRBV5-1 to TRBJ2-1; TRBD2 might be the D (6 bases). CDR3 length equals 16 residues. CDR1 and CDR2 (germline): SGHRS, YFSETQ. V lost 3 bases, J lost 5 bases, and 18 bases lay in between. CDR3 loop: CASSWQSGRENNEQFF. CDR3 nucleotide sequence: TGCGCCAGCAGCTGGCAATCGGGACGGGAGAACAATGAGCAGTTCTTC.

The chain recombines TRBV24-1 with TRBJ1-1; 7 bases match TRBD1. From germline, CDR1 is KGHDR and CDR2 SFDVKD. This CDR3 contains 14 residues. The junction had 10 bases not matched to a gene; V was cut back by 5 bases and J by 8 bases. CDR3 residues: CATSGASGTDEAFF. The CDR3 region has the DNA TGTGCCACCAGTGGCGCATCCGGGACAGACGAAGCTTTCTTT.

The rearrangement joins TRBV28 to TRBJ2-1; possibly TRBD1 for D (6 bases). Germline V gene lookup returns CDR1 MDHEN and CDR2 SYDVKM. The CDR3 consists of 15 residues. The V and J ends lost 5 bases and 3 bases respectively, with 14 bases between them. CDR3 sequence (DNA): TGTGCCAGCAGTAGTGACAGGAATCTCTACAATGAGCAGTTCTTC. This translates into CASSSDRNLYNEQFF. Looking up the rest from reference TRBV28 and TRBJ2-1 gives the full variable domain: DVKVTQSSRYLVKRTGEKVFLECVQDMDHENMFWYRQDPGLGLRLIYFSYDVKMKEKGDIPEGYSVSREKKERFSLILESASTNQTSMYLCASSSDRNLYNEQFFGPGTRLTVL.

This chain links TRBV7-6 with TRBJ2-2; 8 positions agree with TRBD1. The CDR3 covers 16 residues. Germline V gives CDR1 SGHVS, CDR2 FNYEAQ. After removal of 5 bases from V and 4 bases from J, the junction contained 9 bases not matched to a gene. This CDR3 reads CASSLGQGAATGELFF. CDR3 DNA sequence: TGTGCCAGCAGCCTAGGACAGGGAGCGGCCACCGGGGAGCTGTTTTTT.

This clone was counted only a few times. This sequence joins TRBV7-8 and TRBJ1-5; weak D call: TRBD1 (5 bases). Between the trimmed V and J ends, which lost 5 bases and 5 bases, there was a span of 16 bases. This CDR3 comprises 15 residues. Per germline, CDR1 SGHVS and CDR2 FQNEAQ. CDR3 sequence: CASSVWWGSDQPQHF. The CDR3 region has the DNA TGTGCCAGCAGCGTCTGGTGGGGCAGTGATCAGCCCCAGCATTTT.

The rearrangement uses TRBV27 and TRBJ1-5; D is uncertain. Trimming removed 2 bases at V and 1 base at J, with 3 bases between. Germline loops: CDR1 MNHEY, CDR2 SMNVEV (reference sequence). The CDR3 is made up of 13 amino acids. For the CDR3, the DNA is TGTGCCAGCAGTTTACAGAGCAATCAGCCCCAGCATTTT. It translates to CASSLQSNQPQHF.

The rearrangement links TRBV7-2 to TRBJ1-1; TRBD1 might be the D (5 bases). This CDR3 is 14 amino acids long. V dropped 1 base and J dropped 7 bases, with 13 bases sitting between them. Germline values: CDR1 SGHTA, CDR2 FQGNSA. The CDR3 loop is CASSLGGSTGEAFF. CDR3 nucleotides: TGTGCCAGCAGCTTAGGGGGCTCTACAGGTGAAGCTTTCTTT.

V is TRBV5-4 and J is TRBJ2-1; D is uncertain. The CDR3 has 16 amino acids. The V and J ends lost 0 bases and 0 bases respectively, with 10 bases between them. The germline CDR1 and CDR2 sequences are SGHNT and YYREEE (reference sequence). CDR3 region: CASSLEAPSSYNEQFF. The CDR3, as DNA: TGTGCCAGCAGCTTGGAAGCACCGAGCTCCTACAATGAGCAGTTCTTC.

The CDR3 protein is CASSSSGQGYGYTF. The CDR3 coding sequence is TGTGCCAGCAGCTCCTCGGGACAGGGCTATGGCTACACCTTC. The rearrangement joins TRBV11-1 to TRBJ1-2; TRBD1 matches at 9 bases. The V segment lost 4 bases and the J segment 4 bases; nucleotides outside the gene matches: 4. The CDR3 is made up of 14 amino acids. The germline gives CDR1 SGHAT, CDR2 FQDESV (reference sequence).

The V gene is TRBV7-2, the J gene TRBJ1-2; possibly TRBD1 for D (6 bases). Deletions cut 2 bases from V and 4 bases from J, with 11 bases between. This CDR3 has 14 residues. Per germline, CDR1 SGHTA and CDR2 FQGNSA. DNA for the CDR3: TGTGCCAGCAGCTTATACGGACAGCCCTATGGCTACACCTTC. Translating gives CASSLYGQPYGYTF.

This chain uses TRBV18 with TRBJ1-2; D gene uncertain. The V end was cut by 0 bases, the J end by 1 base, with 9 bases between. The germline gives CDR1 KGHSH, CDR2 LQKENI. The CDR3 runs 15 residues. The CDR3 protein is CASSPPEGLNYGYTF. The CDR3 DNA reads TGTGCCAGCTCACCACCGGAGGGCCTTAACTATGGCTACACCTTC.